This T cell receptor (beta chain) emerged from a study of blood T cells in healthy people across ages. The use of a sample-barcoded 5' primer and a J-beta primer mix characterized a second PCR of roughly 6 to 12 cycles. One entry per CDR3 protein, called by TCRdb with MiXCR from the 5' RACE reads. This table holds approximately 830,000 distinct CDR3 sequences, 62% found once. Samples each had at least 6 micrograms of total RNA extracted. The CDR3 runs to 18 residues. Per germline, CDR1 DFQATT and CDR2 SNEGSKA (reference sequence). This clonotype has a single count. An end of the junction does not agree with germline; a read error may underlie this.

Sequencing input: blood. This clonotype was obtained from a man aged 25-45 years in good health. This chain links TRBV20-1 with TRBJ2-3; 14 bases match TRBD2. CDR3 nucleotide sequence: TGCAGTGCTAGCGGCGGGACTAGCGGGAGCACGGTCACAGATACGCCGTATTTT. Translating gives CSASGGTSGSTVTDTPYF.